This T cell receptor (beta chain) was documented in a study of PD-L1 blockade in urothelial cancer. Across the study: Patients with male sex and bladder-origin urothelial cancer accounted for about 85% of the roughly 30 enrolled. Blood yielded a median of 141,255 T cells per sample.

As for this clone: Its cognate antigen is unknown.

As to time point: peripheral blood 6 weeks after treatment start. V lost 3 bases to trimming and J lost 1 base, with 9 bases between them. The CDR3 loop spans 14 amino acids. Germline V lookup: CDR1 LNHDA, CDR2 SQIVND (reference sequence). Points from the study as a whole: Durable-benefit patients showed greater tumor-associated blood clone expansion at 3 weeks.

The protocol was immunoSEQ multiplex PCR, while the TCRdb copy is restricted to in-frame clones and leaves out a portion. Of roughly 100,000 clones detected, roughly 85% appear once; the ten largest clones hold approximately 8.4%. This chain uses TRBV19 with TRBJ1-1; no definite D call. This TCR came from a man in his 70s with urothelial cancer. This sample comprised PBMCs, obtained around atezolizumab (anti-PD-L1) treatment. In DNA, the CDR3 is TGTGCCAGTAGTATGGGGAGAGAGAACACTGAAGCTTTCTTT. Residues: CASSMGRENTEAFF.